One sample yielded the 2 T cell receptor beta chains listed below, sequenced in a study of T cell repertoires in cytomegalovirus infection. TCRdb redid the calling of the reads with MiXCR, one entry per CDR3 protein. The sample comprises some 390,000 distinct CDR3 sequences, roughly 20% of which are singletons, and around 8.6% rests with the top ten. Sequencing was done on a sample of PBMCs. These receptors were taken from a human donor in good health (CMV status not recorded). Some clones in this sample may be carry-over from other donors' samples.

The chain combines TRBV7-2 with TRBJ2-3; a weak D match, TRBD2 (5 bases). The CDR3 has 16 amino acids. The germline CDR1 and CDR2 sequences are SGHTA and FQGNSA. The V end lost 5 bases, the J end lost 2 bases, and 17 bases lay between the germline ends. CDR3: CASSPQVRTHTDTQYF. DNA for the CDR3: TGTGCCAGCAGCCCCCAGGTTAGGACTCACACAGATACGCAGTATTTT.

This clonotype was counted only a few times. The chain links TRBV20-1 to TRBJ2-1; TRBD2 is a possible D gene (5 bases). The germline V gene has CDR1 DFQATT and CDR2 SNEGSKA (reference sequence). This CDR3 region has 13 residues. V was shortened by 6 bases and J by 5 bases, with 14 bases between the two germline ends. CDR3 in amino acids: CSAESGENNEQFF. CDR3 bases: TGCAGTGCCGAGTCTGGGGAGAACAATGAGCAGTTCTTC.